A single sample gave rise to the 19 T cell receptor beta chains below, sequenced in a study of naive and memory T cell subsets. Study-wide results and limits: Especially in CD8 cells, naive repertoires contained a few larger clonotypes, possibly CD45RA-re-expressing memory cells.

Both TRBC1 and TRBC2 were covered by a beta constant-region primer of two equimolar oligonucleotides. The ligated cDNA underwent four PCR rounds using SP2 and nested alpha and beta constant-region primers. TCRdb re-called the UMI-ligation and nested PCR reads with MiXCR, one entry per CDR3 protein. The sample has 120,000 to 150,000 distinct CDR3 sequences; under 25% are singletons. Their antigens remain unidentified. The sequenced sample was naive CD4+ T cells from blood. Every receptor here comes from a human donor in good health.

This clonotype was recorded a few times. V usage is TRBV29-1 and J usage is TRBJ2-2; the D is unclear. Germline V gene sequence: CDR1 SQVTM, CDR2 ANQGSEA. V was cut by 5 bases and J by 5 bases, with 9 bases left in between. This CDR3 region has 12 residues. Here the CDR3 DNA reads TGCAGCGTTTCCAGGACGACCGGGGAGCTGTTTTTT. It yields the protein CSVSRTTGELFF.

The rearrangement uses TRBV29-1 and TRBJ1-2; 8 bases are a match to TRBD1. Germline V CDR1 and CDR2: SQVTM, ANQGSEA. Trimming took 7 bases from V and 3 from J; bases not matched to a gene: 4. The CDR3 loop spans 12 amino acids. The CDR3 is CSAEDRDYGYTF. CDR3 DNA sequence: TGCAGCGCCGAGGACAGGGACTATGGCTACACCTTC.

This clonotype has a handful of counts. The V call is TRBV27, the J call TRBJ2-5; 8 bases align to TRBD1. V shed 1 base and J 1 base; nucleotides not matched to a gene: 5. Per germline, CDR1 MNHEY and CDR2 SMNVEV (reference sequence). The CDR3 length is 16 residues. The chain's CDR3 is CASSLFGQGRQETQYF. CDR3 DNA: TGTGCCAGCAGTTTATTCGGACAGGGCCGCCAAGAGACCCAGTACTTC.

The rearrangement links TRBV12-5 to TRBJ2-7; TRBD2 matches 7 bases. V lost 1 base and J lost 0; bases outside the gene matches: 12. CDR1 LGHNT and CDR2 FRNRAP come from the germline V gene. The CDR3 is 18 amino acids. The CDR3 loop reads CASGLASSGAGSSYEQYF. CDR3 DNA sequence: TGTGCTAGTGGTTTGGCGTCCTCGGGAGCGGGGAGCTCCTACGAGCAGTACTTC.

The genes are TRBV12-3 or TRBV12-4 and TRBJ2-7; D possibly corresponds to TRBD2 (5 bases). The CDR3 is 13 residues long. The V gene lost 7 bases and the J gene lost 0 bases, with 10 bases spanning the gap. CDR3 sequence: CASTSGNSYEQYF. CDR3 sequence (DNA): TGTGCCAGCACTTCCGGGAACTCCTACGAGCAGTACTTC.

The sample holds a few counts of this clonotype. The V gene is TRBV29-1, the J gene TRBJ2-3; 10 bases match TRBD2. This CDR3 spans 14 amino acids. Germline CDR1 reads SQVTM; CDR2 reads ANQGSEA. The ends lost 2 bases at V and 3 bases at J; junction bases unmatched: 2. CDR3 sequence reads: CSVETSGATDTQYF. CDR3 coding DNA: TGCAGCGTTGAAACTAGCGGGGCGACAGATACGCAGTATTTT.

V gene TRBV5-1 combines with J gene TRBJ2-1, with 11 bases matching TRBD2. Trimming at V came to 0 bases and at J to 4 bases, leaving 3 bases not matched to a gene. Germline-derived CDR1 and CDR2 are SGHRS and YFSETQ. The CDR3 extends over 16 amino acids. The CDR3 nucleotides read TGCGCCAGCAGCTTGGATGGACTAGCGGGTTACAATGAGCAGTTCTTC. Protein sequence: CASSLDGLAGYNEQFF.

V and J are TRBV2 and TRBJ1-5; D gene uncertain. Germline values: CDR1 SNHLY, CDR2 FYNNEI. The length of the CDR3 is 14 residues. The V end was cut by 3 bases, the J end by 3 bases, with 9 bases between. CDR3 DNA sequence: TGTGCCAGCAGTGAGGACCGGCTCAATCAGCCCCAGCATTTT. It yields the protein CASSEDRLNQPQHF.

This clonotype was detected only a few times. The chain combines TRBV6-2 or TRBV6-3 with TRBJ2-1; 8 nucleotides match TRBD2. The trim removed 4 bases at V and 8 bases at J, leaving 4 bases unmatched. The germline V gene has CDR1 MNHEY and CDR2 SVGEGT. The CDR3 has 13 residues. In DNA form, the CDR3 reads TGTGCCAGCAGTTCTACTAGCGGCGATGAGCAGTTCTTC. This codes for CASSSTSGDEQFF.

This clonotype turned up a few times. The chain links TRBV19 to TRBJ1-4; 8 bases align to TRBD1. Unmatched junction bases numbered 5, after V lost 5 bases and J lost 0 bases. The CDR3 is 16 residues long. In germline, CDR1 is LNHDA, CDR2 SQIVND (reference sequence). The CDR3 sequence is CASSVGQGSTNEKLFF. In DNA, the CDR3 is TGTGCCAGTAGTGTTGGACAGGGATCAACTAATGAAAAACTGTTTTTT.

This clonotype came up many times. This rearrangement joins TRBV30 to TRBJ2-5; D is unresolved. With 0 bases removed from V and 5 bases from J, the gap between germline ends came to 4 bases. The CDR3 contains 11 residues. Germline V CDR1 and CDR2: GTSNPN, SVGIG (reference sequence). CDR3 sequence reads: CAWSVGETQYF. Here the CDR3 DNA reads TGTGCCTGGAGTGTGGGGGAGACCCAGTACTTC.

The V and J genes are TRBV5-4 and TRBJ2-3, with a weak D call TRBD1 (6 bases). V was shortened by 3 bases and J by 3 bases, with 8 bases between the two germline ends. The CDR3 totals 13 residues. CDR1 and CDR2 (germline): SGHNT, YYREEE (reference sequence). In DNA, the CDR3 is TGTGCCAGCAGCTCACAGGGTACAGATACGCAGTATTTT. This encodes CASSSQGTDTQYF.

A few counts support this clonotype. The rearrangement uses TRBV29-1 and TRBJ2-4, with 12 bases matching TRBD1. The CDR3 spans 12 residues. The V gene end was trimmed by 7 bases and the J gene end by 8 bases; junction bases not matched to a gene: 3. The germline V gene encodes CDR1 SQVTM and CDR2 ANQGSEA. This chain's CDR3 is CSAGQGAYIQYF. The CDR3 nucleotides are TGCAGCGCGGGACAGGGGGCATACATTCAGTACTTC.

V usage is TRBV6-5 and J usage is TRBJ1-6; TRBD1 matches at 7 bases. J lost 0 bases, V lost 5 bases, and 19 bases had no gene match. Germline lookup yields CDR1 MNHEY and CDR2 SVGAGI. The CDR3 loop spans 21 amino acids. DNA of the CDR3: TGTGCCAGCAGTCACGGACGAGGGCCCCAGACAGGGCCCTCCTATAATTCACCCCTCCACTTT. This encodes CASSHGRGPQTGPSYNSPLHF.

This clonotype was counted between two and nine times. The CDR3 loop reads CSVRANQPQHF. CDR3 DNA: TGCAGCGTTAGGGCAAATCAGCCCCAGCATTTT. The chain joins TRBV29-1 to TRBJ1-5; D call uncertain. Germline V gene sequence: CDR1 SQVTM, CDR2 ANQGSEA. This CDR3 contains 11 residues. Trimming took 5 bases from V and 4 from J, leaving 6 bases between them. The variable domain in full, completed from reference TRBV29-1 and TRBJ1-5, reads SAVISQKPSRDICQRGTSLTIQCQVDSQVTMMFWYRQQPGQSLTLIATANQGSEATYESGFVIDKFPISRPNLTFSTLTVSNMSPEDSSIYLCSVRANQPQHFGDGTRLSIL.

The chain joins TRBV29-1 to TRBJ2-3, with D hard to call. The CDR3 length is 12 residues. Trimming cost V 4 bases and J 1 base, with 6 bases left between them. Germline V gene lookup returns CDR1 SQVTM and CDR2 ANQGSEA. The CDR3 sequence: CSVGVGTDTQYF. The CDR3 nucleotides are TGCAGCGTTGGAGTGGGCACAGATACGCAGTATTTT.

The chain has TRBV14 and TRBJ2-1; 9 nucleotides line up with TRBD2. The trim removed 3 bases at V and 3 bases at J, leaving 3 bases unmatched. Germline-derived CDR1 and CDR2 are SGHDN and FVKESK. This CDR3 is built from 15 residues. This chain's CDR3 is CASSQGLAHYNEQFF. The CDR3 DNA sequence: TGTGCCAGCAGCCAGGGACTAGCTCACTACAATGAGCAGTTCTTC.

The chain couples TRBV10-3 to TRBJ2-1; 12 positions agree with TRBD2. The V and J ends lost 4 bases and 8 bases, in that order; junction bases with no gene match: 3. The germline gives CDR1 ENHRY, CDR2 SYGVKD. This CDR3 region has 14 residues. The CDR3 reads CAISGLAGVDEQFF. The CDR3 bases are TGTGCCATCAGTGGACTAGCGGGAGTCGATGAGCAGTTCTTC.

The chain has TRBV24-1 and TRBJ1-1; no reliable D call. The V end was cut by 6 bases, the J end by 5 bases, with 18 bases between. CDR1 is KGHDR, CDR2 SFDVKD, per germline. This CDR3 is 15 amino acids long. CDR3 in DNA: TGTGCCACCAGTCCTTCCGGGAAGGGTTGGACTGAAGCTTTCTTT. This translates into CATSPSGKGWTEAFF.